This TCR beta chain was found in a study of post-analysis software for immune sequencing data. The study's findings and limits: The study found TRBV5-6, TRBV5-1 and TRBV20-1 among about 5 TRBV segments more frequent in patients than controls. Analysis by F measure revealed that same-batch samples clustered strongly together.

Unique molecular identifiers tagged the TCR beta cDNA libraries. TCRdb processed the PCR reads anew with MiXCR; each CDR3 protein has one entry. This table has about 540,000 distinct CDR3 sequences, less than 40% appearing once. Concerning this clonotype: What it binds is not known.

CDR3 length: 17 residues. The V gene's germline CDR1 is MNHEY and CDR2 SVGEGT. With 2 bases clipped from V and 1 base from J, the junction kept 8 bases outside the gene matches. V is TRBV6-2 or TRBV6-3 and J is TRBJ1-5, with TRBD1 matching over 7 bases. This sequence was found in a girl younger than 18 with multiple sclerosis. Sequencing was done on a sample of blood. The CDR3 sequence is CASSYPGQALSNQPQHF. The CDR3 DNA sequence: TGTGCCAGCAGTTACCCCGGACAGGCGTTAAGCAATCAGCCCCAGCATTTT.